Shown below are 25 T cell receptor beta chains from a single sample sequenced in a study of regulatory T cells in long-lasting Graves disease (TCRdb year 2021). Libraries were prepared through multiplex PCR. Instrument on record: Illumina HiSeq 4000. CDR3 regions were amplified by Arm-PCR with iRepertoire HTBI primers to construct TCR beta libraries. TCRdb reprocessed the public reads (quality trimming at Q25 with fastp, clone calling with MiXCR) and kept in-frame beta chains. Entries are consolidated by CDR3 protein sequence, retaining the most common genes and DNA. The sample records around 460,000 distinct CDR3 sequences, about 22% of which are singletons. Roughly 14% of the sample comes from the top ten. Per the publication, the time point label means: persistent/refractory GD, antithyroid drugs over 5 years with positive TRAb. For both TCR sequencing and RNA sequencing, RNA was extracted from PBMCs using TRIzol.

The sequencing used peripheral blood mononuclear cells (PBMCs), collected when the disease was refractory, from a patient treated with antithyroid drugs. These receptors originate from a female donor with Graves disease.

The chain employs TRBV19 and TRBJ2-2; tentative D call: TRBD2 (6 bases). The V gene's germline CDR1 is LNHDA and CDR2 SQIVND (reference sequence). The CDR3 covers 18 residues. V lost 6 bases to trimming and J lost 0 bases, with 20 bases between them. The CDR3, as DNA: TGTGCCAGTAGATGGGGGGTATCAGAAGCCTCGAACACCGGGGAGCTGTTTTTT. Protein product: CASRWGVSEASNTGELFF.

The CDR3 coding sequence is TGTGCCATCAGCAGAGAAAACACCGGGGAGCTGTTTTTT. This translates into CAISRENTGELFF. The chain has TRBV10-3 and TRBJ2-2; the D is unclear. Germline-derived CDR1 and CDR2 are ENHRY and SYGVKD. The CDR3 totals 13 residues. Trimming took off 6 bases at V and 2 bases at J, with 7 bases between the two ends.

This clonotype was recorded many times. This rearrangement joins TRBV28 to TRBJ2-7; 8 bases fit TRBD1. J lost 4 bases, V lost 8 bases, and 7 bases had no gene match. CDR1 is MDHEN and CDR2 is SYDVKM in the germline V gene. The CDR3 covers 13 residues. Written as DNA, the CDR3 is TGTGCCAGCGAGAGGACAGGGAGGTACGAGCAGTACTTC. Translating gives CASERTGRYEQYF. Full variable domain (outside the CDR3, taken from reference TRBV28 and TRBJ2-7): DVKVTQSSRYLVKRTGEKVFLECVQDMDHENMFWYRQDPGLGLRLIYFSYDVKMKEKGDIPEGYSVSREKKERFSLILESASTNQTSMYLCASERTGRYEQYFGPGTRLTVT.

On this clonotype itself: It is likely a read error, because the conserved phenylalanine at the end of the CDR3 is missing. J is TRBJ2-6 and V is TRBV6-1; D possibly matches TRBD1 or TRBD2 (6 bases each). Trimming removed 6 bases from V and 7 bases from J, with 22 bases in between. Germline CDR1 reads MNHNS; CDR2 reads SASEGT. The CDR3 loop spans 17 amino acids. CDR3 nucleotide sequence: TGTGCCAGCAGCCATCTGGGGGGCCTAGGGCACGCCAACGTCCTGACTTCC. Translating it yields CASSHLGGLGHANVLTS.

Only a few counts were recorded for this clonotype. CDR3 protein: CASSIVENTIYF. DNA for the CDR3: TGTGCCAGTAGTATCGTGGAAAACACCATATATTTT. The rearrangement links TRBV19 to TRBJ1-3; D uncertain. Trimming took 3 bases from V and 6 from J, leaving 6 bases between them. The CDR3 length is 12 residues. Germline CDR1 is LNHDA and CDR2 is SQIVND (reference sequence).

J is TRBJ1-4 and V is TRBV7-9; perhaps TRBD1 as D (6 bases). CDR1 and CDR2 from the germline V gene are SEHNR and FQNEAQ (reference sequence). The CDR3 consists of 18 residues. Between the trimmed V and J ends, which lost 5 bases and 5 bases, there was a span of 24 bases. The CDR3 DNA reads TGTGCCAGCAGCGAAGGCTGGACAGAAAGCTACCTAAATGAAAAACTGTTTTTT. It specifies CASSEGWTESYLNEKLFF.

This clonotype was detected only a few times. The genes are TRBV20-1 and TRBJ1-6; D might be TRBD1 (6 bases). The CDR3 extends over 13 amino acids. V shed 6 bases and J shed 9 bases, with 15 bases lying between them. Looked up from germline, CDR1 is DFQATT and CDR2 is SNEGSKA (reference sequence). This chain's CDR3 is CSASGGSSSPLHF. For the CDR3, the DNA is TGCAGTGCCAGCGGGGGCAGCTCTTCACCCCTCCACTTT.

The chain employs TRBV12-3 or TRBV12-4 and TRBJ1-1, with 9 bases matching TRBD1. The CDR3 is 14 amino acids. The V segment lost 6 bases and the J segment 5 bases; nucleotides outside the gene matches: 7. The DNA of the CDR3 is TGTGCCAGCAGCCGGGGACAGGGTAGGACTGAAGCTTTCTTT. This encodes CASSRGQGRTEAFF.

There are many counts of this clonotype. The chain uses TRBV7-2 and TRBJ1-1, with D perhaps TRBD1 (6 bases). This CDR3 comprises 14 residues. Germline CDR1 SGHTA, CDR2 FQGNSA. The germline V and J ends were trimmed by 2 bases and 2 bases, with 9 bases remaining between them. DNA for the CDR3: TGTGCCAGCAGCTTAATGACAGGCAACACTGAAGCTTTCTTT. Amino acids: CASSLMTGNTEAFF. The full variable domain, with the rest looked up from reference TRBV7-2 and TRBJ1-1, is GAGVSQSPSNKVTEKGKDVELRCDPISGHTALYWYRQSLGQGLEFLIYFQGNSAPDKSGLPSDRFSAERTGGSVSTLTIQRTQQEDSAVYLCASSLMTGNTEAFFGQGTRLTVV.

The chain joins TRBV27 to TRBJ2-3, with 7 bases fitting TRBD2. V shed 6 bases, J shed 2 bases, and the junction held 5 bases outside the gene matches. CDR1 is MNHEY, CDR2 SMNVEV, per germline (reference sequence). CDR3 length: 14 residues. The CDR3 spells CASRPAGNTDTQYF. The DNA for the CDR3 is TGTGCCAGCAGACCAGCGGGGAACACAGATACGCAGTATTTT.

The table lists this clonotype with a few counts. The CDR3 DNA sequence: TGTGCCAGCAGCGGAGGGGACAGGGCCTACGAGCAGTACTTC. Its protein is CASSGGDRAYEQYF. The chain recombines TRBV7-9 with TRBJ2-7; 9 bases line up with TRBD1. The CDR3 has 14 amino acids. Germline-derived CDR1 and CDR2 are SEHNR and FQNEAQ (reference sequence). Unmatched junction bases numbered 4, after V lost 5 bases and J lost 2 bases.

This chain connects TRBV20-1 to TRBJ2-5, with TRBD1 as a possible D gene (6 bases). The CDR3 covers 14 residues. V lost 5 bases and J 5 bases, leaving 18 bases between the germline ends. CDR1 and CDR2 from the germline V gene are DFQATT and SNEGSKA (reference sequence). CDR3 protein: CSAPSARGLETQYF. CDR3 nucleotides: TGCAGTGCTCCATCAGCCAGGGGTTTGGAGACCCAGTACTTC.

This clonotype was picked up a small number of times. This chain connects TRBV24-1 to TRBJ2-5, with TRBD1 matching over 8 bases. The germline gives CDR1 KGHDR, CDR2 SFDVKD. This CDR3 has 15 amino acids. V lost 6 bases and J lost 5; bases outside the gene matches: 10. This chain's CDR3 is CATSYGQGAGETQYF. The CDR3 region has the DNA TGTGCCACCAGTTACGGTCAGGGGGCCGGGGAGACCCAGTACTTC.

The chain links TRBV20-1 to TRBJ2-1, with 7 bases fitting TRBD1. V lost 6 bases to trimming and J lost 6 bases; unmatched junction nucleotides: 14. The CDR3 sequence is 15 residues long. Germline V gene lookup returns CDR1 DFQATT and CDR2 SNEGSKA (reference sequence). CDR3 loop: CSANYGTEVSNEQFF. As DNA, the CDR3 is TGCAGTGCCAACTACGGGACAGAGGTGTCCAATGAGCAGTTCTTC.

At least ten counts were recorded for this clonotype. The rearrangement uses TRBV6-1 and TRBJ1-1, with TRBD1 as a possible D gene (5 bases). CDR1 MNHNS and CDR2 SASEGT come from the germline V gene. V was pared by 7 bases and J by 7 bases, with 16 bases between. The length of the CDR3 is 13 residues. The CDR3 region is CASTTGQVFEAFF. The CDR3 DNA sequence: TGTGCCAGCACCACTGGACAAGTCTTTGAAGCTTTCTTT.

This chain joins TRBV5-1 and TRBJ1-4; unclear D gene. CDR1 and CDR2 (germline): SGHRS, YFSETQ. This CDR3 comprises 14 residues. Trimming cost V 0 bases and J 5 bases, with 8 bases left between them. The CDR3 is CASSLAQNNEKLFF. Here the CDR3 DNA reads TGCGCCAGCAGCTTGGCACAGAACAATGAAAAACTGTTTTTT.

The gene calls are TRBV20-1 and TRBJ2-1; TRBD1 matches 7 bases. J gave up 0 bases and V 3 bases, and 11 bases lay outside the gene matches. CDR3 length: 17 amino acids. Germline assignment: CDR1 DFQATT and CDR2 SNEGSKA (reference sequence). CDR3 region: CSARPGGLRSSYNEQFF. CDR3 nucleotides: TGCAGTGCTAGGCCAGGGGGATTAAGGAGCTCCTACAATGAGCAGTTCTTC.

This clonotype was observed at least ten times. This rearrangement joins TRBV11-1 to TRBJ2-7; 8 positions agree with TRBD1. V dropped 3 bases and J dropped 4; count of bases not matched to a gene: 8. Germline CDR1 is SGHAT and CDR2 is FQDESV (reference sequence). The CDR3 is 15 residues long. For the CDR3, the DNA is TGTGCCAGCAGCTTCACCGGGACAGGCCCTTACGAGCAGTACTTC. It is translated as CASSFTGTGPYEQYF.

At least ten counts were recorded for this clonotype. CDR3 DNA: TGTGCCAGCAGCTTAGGCGGGACTAGCGCCGAGCAGTACTTC. This codes for CASSLGGTSAEQYF. The V and J genes are TRBV7-6 and TRBJ2-7; TRBD2 agrees at 10 bases. The CDR3 consists of 14 residues. Germline CDR1 SGHVS, CDR2 FNYEAQ. The junction had 3 bases not matched to a gene; V was cut back by 1 base and J by 6 bases. The entire variable domain, with the rest obtained from reference TRBV7-6 and TRBJ2-7, is as follows: GAGVSQSPRYKVTKRGQDVALRCDPISGHVSLYWYRQALGQGPEFLTYFNYEAQQDKSGLPNDRFSAERPEGSISTLTIQRTEQRDSAMYRCASSLGGTSAEQYFGPGTRLTVT.

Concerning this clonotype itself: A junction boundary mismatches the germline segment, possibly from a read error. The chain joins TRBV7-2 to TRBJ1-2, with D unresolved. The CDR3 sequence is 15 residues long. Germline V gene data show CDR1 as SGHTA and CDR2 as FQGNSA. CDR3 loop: CASADTVFIGYGYTF. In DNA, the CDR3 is TGCGCCAGCGCTGACACCGTATTTATAGGATATGGCTACACCTTC. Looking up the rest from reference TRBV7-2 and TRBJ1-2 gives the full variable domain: GAGVSQSPSNKVTEKGKDVELRCDPISGHTALYWYRQSLGQGLEFLIYFQGNSAPDKSGLPSDRFSAERTGGSVSTLTIQRTQQEDSAVYLCASADTVFIGYGYTFGSGTRLTVV.

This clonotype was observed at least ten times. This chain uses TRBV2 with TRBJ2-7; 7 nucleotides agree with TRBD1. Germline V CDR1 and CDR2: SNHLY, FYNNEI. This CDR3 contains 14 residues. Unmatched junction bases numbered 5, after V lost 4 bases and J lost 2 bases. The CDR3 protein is CASSGQGGPYEQYF. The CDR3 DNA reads TGTGCCAGCAGTGGACAGGGTGGGCCCTACGAGCAGTACTTC.

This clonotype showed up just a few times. For the CDR3, the DNA is TGTGCCAGCAGCTTAATACGCGGGGGTAGTGAGCAGTACTTC. It specifies CASSLIRGGSEQYF. This chain uses TRBV11-2 with TRBJ2-7; 7 bases map to TRBD2. The CDR3 consists of 14 residues. The V gene's germline CDR1 is SGHAT and CDR2 FQNNGV. V lost 2 bases, J lost 7 bases, and 8 bases stayed unmatched.

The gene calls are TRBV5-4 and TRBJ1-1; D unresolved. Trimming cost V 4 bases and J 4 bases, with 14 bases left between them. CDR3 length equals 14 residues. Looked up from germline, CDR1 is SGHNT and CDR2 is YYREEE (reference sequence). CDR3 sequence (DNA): TGTGCCAGCAGCCGACGGGTGGTAAGCACTGAAGCTTTCTTT. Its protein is CASSRRVVSTEAFF.

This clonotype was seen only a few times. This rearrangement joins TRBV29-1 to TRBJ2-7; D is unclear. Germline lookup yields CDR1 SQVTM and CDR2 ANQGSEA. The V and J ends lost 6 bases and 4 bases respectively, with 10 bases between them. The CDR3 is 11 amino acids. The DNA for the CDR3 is TGCAGCGTGGATGACTCTTACGAGCAGTACTTC. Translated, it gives CSVDDSYEQYF.

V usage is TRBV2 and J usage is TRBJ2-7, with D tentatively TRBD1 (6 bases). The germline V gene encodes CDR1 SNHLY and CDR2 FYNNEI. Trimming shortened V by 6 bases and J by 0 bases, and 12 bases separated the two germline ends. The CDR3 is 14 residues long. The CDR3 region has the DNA TGTGCCAGCAGGAGGACAGAGCACTCCTACGAGCAGTACTTC. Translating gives CASRRTEHSYEQYF. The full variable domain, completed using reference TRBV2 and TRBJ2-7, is EPEVTQTPSHQVTQMGQEVILRCVPISNHLYFYWYRQILGQKVEFLVSFYNNEISEKSEIFDDQFSVERPDGSNFTLKIRSTKLEDSAMYFCASRRTEHSYEQYFGPGTRLTVT.